The 10 T cell receptor beta chains reported below all come from one sample, sequenced in a study of T cell repertoires in cytomegalovirus infection. MiXCR, run by TCRdb on the reads, gives a single entry per CDR3 protein. The data hold fewer than 350,000 distinct CDR3 sequences, with 8% to 9.5% observed a single time. Sequencing input: PBMCs. Receptors were obtained from a human donor in good health (CMV status not recorded). Some clones in this sample may be carry-over from other donors' samples.

The V and J genes are TRBV7-6 and TRBJ2-7, with D possibly being TRBD2 (6 bases). The CDR3 is 12 residues long. Trimming stripped 3 bases from V and 6 bases from J, with 9 bases between. CDR1 and CDR2 (germline): SGHVS, FNYEAQ. Here the CDR3 reads CASSFGGLEQYF. The CDR3 nucleotides read TGTGCCAGCAGCTTCGGGGGACTCGAGCAGTACTTC. The variable domain in full, completed from reference TRBV7-6 and TRBJ2-7, reads GAGVSQSPRYKVTKRGQDVALRCDPISGHVSLYWYRQALGQGPEFLTYFNYEAQQDKSGLPNDRFSAERPEGSISTLTIQRTEQRDSAMYRCASSFGGLEQYFGPGTRLTVT.

Many counts were recorded for this clonotype. The gene calls are TRBV19 and TRBJ2-7, with 7 bases matching TRBD2. CDR3 length: 14 residues. Germline CDR1 is LNHDA and CDR2 is SQIVND (reference sequence). After removal of 5 bases from V and 6 bases from J, the junction contained 10 bases not matched to a gene. CDR3 coding DNA: TGTGCCAGTAGTGCCTTCGGCGGGAGTGGCGAGCAGTACTTC. Residues: CASSAFGGSGEQYF.

Many counts were recorded for this clonotype. The rearrangement joins TRBV7-2 to TRBJ1-1, with 7 bases that match TRBD1. The CDR3 covers 13 residues. The J segment lost 5 bases and the V segment lost 4 bases, leaving 4 bases of the junction unmatched. Germline V gene lookup returns CDR1 SGHTA and CDR2 FQGNSA. The CDR3: CASSSRGGTEAFF. The CDR3 DNA reads TGTGCCAGCAGCTCCAGGGGGGGTACTGAAGCTTTCTTT.

Many counts were recorded for this clonotype. The chain recombines TRBV7-9 with TRBJ2-1; D is possibly TRBD2 (5 bases). The germline V and J ends were trimmed by 0 bases and 3 bases, with 12 bases remaining between them. This CDR3 has 16 residues. Germline V CDR1 and CDR2: SEHNR, FQNEAQ (reference sequence). CDR3 nucleotide sequence: TGTGCCAGCAGCTTAGCGGGGAGCAGCATCTACAATGAGCAGTTCTTC. It yields the protein CASSLAGSSIYNEQFF.

This clonotype was detected a few times. The chain uses TRBV24-1 and TRBJ1-2; D gene ambiguous. The CDR3 totals 14 residues. Trimming cost V 3 bases and J 3 bases, with 10 bases left between them. Germline V gene data show CDR1 as KGHDR and CDR2 as SFDVKD. The CDR3 reads CATSDGAGDYGYTF. The CDR3 DNA reads as TGTGCCACCAGTGATGGCGCTGGGGACTATGGCTACACCTTC.

This clonotype has at least ten counts. V is TRBV7-2 and J is TRBJ2-7; perhaps D is TRBD1 or TRBD2 (7 bases each). Germline CDR1 SGHTA, CDR2 FQGNSA. Between the trimmed V and J ends, which lost 6 bases and 4 bases, there was a span of 16 bases. The CDR3 is 14 amino acids. This chain's CDR3 is CASRLGQRGYEQYF. DNA of the CDR3: TGTGCCAGCAGATTGGGACAGCGGGGATACGAGCAGTACTTC.

CDR3 nucleotides: TGTGCCAGCAGCCCGGACCCCCAGGGAGGCGGCGAGCAGTACTTC. This sequence encodes CASSPDPQGGGEQYF. V usage is TRBV13 and J usage is TRBJ2-7, with D maybe TRBD2 (6 bases). Trimming stripped 5 bases from V and 6 bases from J, with 20 bases between. The germline CDR1 and CDR2 sequences are PRHDT and FYEKMQ (reference sequence). The CDR3 runs to 15 residues.

The table lists this clonotype with many counts. The chain carries TRBV5-4 and TRBJ2-4; maybe TRBD2 (6 bases). CDR3 length equals 17 residues. Germline-derived CDR1 and CDR2 are SGHNT and YYREEE (reference sequence). Trimming took 0 bases from V and 0 from J, leaving 13 bases between them. The CDR3 region is CASSLGGGVGAKNIQYF. In DNA form, the CDR3 reads TGTGCCAGCAGCTTGGGGGGCGGGGTCGGAGCCAAAAACATTCAGTACTTC.

This chain's CDR3 is CASRNLAGPPWAKNIQYF. As DNA, the CDR3 is TGTGCCAGCCGAAACCTAGCGGGACCTCCTTGGGCCAAAAACATTCAGTACTTC. The chain links TRBV6-2 or TRBV6-3 to TRBJ2-4; 9 bases fit TRBD2. This CDR3 contains 18 residues. V shed 8 bases and J 1 base; nucleotides not matched to a gene: 15. The germline V gene has CDR1 MNHEY and CDR2 SVGEGT.

This sequence joins TRBV10-3 and TRBJ2-7; 8 bases fit TRBD1. The germline V gene encodes CDR1 ENHRY and CDR2 SYGVKD. This CDR3 region has 14 residues. V was pared by 6 bases and J by 2 bases, with 6 bases of the junction left unmatched. CDR3 protein: CAISDRDRPYEQYF. Written as DNA, the CDR3 is TGTGCCATCAGCGACCGGGACAGGCCCTACGAGCAGTACTTC.